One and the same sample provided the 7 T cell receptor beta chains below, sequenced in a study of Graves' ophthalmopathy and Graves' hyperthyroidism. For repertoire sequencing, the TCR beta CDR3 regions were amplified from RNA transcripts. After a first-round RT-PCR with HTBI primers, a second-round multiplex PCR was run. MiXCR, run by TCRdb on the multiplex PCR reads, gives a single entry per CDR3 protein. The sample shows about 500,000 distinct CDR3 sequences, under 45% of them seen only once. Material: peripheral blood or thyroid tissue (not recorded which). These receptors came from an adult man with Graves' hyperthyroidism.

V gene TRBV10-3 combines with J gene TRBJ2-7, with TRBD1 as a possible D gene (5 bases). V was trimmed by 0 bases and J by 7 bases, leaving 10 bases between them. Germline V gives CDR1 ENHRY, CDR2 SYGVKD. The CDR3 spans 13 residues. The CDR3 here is CAISESEQGEQYF. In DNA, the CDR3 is TGTGCCATCAGTGAGTCGGAGCAGGGTGAGCAGTACTTC.

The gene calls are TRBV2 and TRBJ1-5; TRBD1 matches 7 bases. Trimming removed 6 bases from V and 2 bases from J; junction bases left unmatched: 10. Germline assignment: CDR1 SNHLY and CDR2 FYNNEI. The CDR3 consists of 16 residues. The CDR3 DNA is TGTGCCAGCAGACCACAGGGGCAGGGGGGCAATCAGCCCCAGCATTTT. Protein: CASRPQGQGGNQPQHF. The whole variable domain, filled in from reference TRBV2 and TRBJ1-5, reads EPEVTQTPSHQVTQMGQEVILRCVPISNHLYFYWYRQILGQKVEFLVSFYNNEISEKSEIFDDQFSVERPDGSNFTLKIRSTKLEDSAMYFCASRPQGQGGNQPQHFGDGTRLSIL.

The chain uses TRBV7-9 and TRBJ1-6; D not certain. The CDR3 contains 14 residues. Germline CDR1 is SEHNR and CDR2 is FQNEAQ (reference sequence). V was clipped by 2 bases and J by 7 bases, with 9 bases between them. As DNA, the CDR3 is TGTGCCAGCAGCTTACCCCGGGAGAATTCACCCCTCCACTTT. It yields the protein CASSLPRENSPLHF.

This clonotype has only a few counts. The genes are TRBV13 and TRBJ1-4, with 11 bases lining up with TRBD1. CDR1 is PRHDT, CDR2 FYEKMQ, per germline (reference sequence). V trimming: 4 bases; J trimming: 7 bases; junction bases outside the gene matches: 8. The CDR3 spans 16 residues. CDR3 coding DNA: TGTGCCAGCAGCTCGACCCGGACAGGGGGCAGTGAAAAACTGTTTTTT. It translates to CASSSTRTGGSEKLFF.

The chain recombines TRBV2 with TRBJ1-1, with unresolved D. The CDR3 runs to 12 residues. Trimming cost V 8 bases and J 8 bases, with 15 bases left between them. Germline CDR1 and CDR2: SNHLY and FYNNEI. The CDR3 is CASSPLLGEAFF. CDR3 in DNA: TGTGCCAGCTCACCATTACTCGGAGAAGCTTTCTTT.

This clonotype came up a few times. The CDR3 region is CASSPASDRRNQPQHF. The DNA of the CDR3 is TGTGCCAGCAGTCCCGCATCAGACAGGAGGAATCAGCCCCAGCATTTT. The chain couples TRBV27 to TRBJ1-5; D may be TRBD1 (6 bases). The CDR3 is 16 residues long. V was trimmed by 5 bases and J by 4 bases, leaving 18 bases between them. Per germline, CDR1 MNHEY and CDR2 SMNVEV (reference sequence).

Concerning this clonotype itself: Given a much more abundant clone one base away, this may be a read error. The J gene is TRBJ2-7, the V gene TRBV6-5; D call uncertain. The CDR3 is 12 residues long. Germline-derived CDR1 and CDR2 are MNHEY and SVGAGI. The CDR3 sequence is CAGSDTYYEQYF. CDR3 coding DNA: TGTGCCGGCAGTGACACGTACTACGAGCAGTACTTC.